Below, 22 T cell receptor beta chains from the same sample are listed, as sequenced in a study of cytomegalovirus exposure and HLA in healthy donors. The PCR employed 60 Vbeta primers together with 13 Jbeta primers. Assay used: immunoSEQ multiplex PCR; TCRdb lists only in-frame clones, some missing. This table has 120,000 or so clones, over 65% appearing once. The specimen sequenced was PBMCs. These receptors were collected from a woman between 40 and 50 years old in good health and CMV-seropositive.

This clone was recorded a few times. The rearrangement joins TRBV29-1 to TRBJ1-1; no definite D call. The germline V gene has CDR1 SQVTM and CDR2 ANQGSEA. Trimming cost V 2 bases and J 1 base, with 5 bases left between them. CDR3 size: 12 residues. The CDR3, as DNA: TGCAGCGTTGAACACGGGAACACTGAAGCTTTCTTT. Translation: CSVEHGNTEAFF.

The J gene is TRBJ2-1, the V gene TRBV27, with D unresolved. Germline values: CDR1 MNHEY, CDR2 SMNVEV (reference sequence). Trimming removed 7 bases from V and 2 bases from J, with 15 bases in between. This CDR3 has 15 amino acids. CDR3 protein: CASMPAREPYNEQFF. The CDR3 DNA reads TGTGCCAGCATGCCGGCTAGAGAACCCTACAATGAGCAGTTCTTC.

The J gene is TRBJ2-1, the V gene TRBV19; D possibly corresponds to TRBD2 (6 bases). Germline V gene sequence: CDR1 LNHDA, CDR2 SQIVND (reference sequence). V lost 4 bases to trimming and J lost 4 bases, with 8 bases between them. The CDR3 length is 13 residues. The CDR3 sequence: CASSRDSYNEQFF. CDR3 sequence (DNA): TGTGCCAGTAGTAGGGACTCTTACAATGAGCAGTTCTTC.

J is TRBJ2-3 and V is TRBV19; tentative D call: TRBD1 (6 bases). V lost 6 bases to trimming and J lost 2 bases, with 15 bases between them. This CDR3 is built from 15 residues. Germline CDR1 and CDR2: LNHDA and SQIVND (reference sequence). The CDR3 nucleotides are TGTGCCAGTAGCCGCCTAGGGGGAGTCACAGATACGCAGTATTTT. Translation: CASSRLGGVTDTQYF.

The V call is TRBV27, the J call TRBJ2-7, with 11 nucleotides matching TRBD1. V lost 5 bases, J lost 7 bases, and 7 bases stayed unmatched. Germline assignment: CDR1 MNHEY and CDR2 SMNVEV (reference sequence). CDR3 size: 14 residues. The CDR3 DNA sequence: TGTGCCAGCAGTGGGAGGGGACAGGGGGGAGAGCAGTACTTC. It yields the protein CASSGRGQGGEQYF.

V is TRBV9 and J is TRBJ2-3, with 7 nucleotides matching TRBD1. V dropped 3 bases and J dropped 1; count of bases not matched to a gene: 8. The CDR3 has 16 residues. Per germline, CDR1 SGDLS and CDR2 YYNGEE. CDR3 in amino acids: CASSAPTGVGTDTQYF. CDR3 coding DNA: TGTGCCAGCAGCGCCCCTACAGGGGTCGGCACAGATACGCAGTATTTT. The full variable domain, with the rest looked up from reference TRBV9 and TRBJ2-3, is DSGVTQTPKHLITATGQRVTLRCSPRSGDLSVYWYQQSLDQGLQFLIQYYNGEERAKGNILERFSAQQFPDLHSELNLSSLELGDSALYFCASSAPTGVGTDTQYFGPGTRLTVL.

This chain's CDR3 is CASSSGTGPYNEQFF. The DNA for the CDR3 is TGTGCCAGCAGCTCCGGGACAGGGCCCTACAATGAGCAGTTCTTC. V gene TRBV7-6 combines with J gene TRBJ2-1; 9 bases are a match to TRBD1. CDR3 size: 15 residues. Germline V gives CDR1 SGHVS, CDR2 FNYEAQ. J lost 2 bases, V lost 4 bases, and 3 bases had no gene match.

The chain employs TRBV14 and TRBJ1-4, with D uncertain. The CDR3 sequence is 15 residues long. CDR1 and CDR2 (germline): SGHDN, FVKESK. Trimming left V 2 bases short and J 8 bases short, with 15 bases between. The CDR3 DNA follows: TGTGCCAGCAGCCAACAGTACGGTTTCGGGGAAAAACTGTTTTTT. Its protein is CASSQQYGFGEKLFF.

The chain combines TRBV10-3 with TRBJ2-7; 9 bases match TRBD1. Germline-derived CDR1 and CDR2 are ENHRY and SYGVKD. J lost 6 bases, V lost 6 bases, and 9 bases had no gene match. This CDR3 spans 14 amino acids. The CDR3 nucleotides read TGTGCCATCAGGCCGGGACAGGGCCACCTCGAGCAGTACTTC. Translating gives CAIRPGQGHLEQYF.

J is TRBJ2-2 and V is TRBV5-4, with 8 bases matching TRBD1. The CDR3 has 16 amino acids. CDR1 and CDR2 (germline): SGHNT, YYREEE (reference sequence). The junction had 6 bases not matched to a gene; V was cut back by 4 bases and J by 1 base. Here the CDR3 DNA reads TGTGCCAGCAGCCCGCCCGGGACAGGGAACACCGGGGAGCTGTTTTTT. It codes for CASSPPGTGNTGELFF. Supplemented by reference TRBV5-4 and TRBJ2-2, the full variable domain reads ETGVTQSPTHLIKTRGQQVTLRCSSQSGHNTVSWYQQALGQGPQFIFQYYREEENGRGNFPPRFSGLQFPNYSSELNVNALELDDSALYLCASSPPGTGNTGELFFGEGSRLTVL.

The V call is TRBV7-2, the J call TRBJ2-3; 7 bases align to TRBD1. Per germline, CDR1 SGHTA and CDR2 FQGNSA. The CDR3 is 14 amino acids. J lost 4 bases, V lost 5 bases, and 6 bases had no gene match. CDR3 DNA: TGTGCCAGCAGCCTACGGACAGGAGCAGATACGCAGTATTTT. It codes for CASSLRTGADTQYF.

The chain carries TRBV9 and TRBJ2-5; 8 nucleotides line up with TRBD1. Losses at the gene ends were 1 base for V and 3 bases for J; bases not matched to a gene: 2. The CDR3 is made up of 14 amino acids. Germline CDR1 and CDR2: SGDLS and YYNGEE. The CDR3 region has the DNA TGTGCCAGCAGCGTACAGGGGGCGGAAGAGACCCAGTACTTC. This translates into CASSVQGAEETQYF. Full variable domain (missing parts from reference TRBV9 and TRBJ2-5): DSGVTQTPKHLITATGQRVTLRCSPRSGDLSVYWYQQSLDQGLQFLIQYYNGEERAKGNILERFSAQQFPDLHSELNLSSLELGDSALYFCASSVQGAEETQYFGPGTRLLVL.

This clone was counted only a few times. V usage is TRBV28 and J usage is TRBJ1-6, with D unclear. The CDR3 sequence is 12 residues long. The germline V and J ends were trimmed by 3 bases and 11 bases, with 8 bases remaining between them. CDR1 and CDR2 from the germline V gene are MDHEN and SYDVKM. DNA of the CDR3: TGTGCCAGCAGTTTTTATGCGGCACCCCTCCACTTT. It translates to CASSFYAAPLHF.

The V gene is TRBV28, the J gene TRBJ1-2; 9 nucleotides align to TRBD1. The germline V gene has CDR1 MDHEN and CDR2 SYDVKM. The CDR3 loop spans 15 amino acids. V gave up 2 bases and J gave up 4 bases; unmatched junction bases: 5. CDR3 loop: CASSLQGQGTYGYTF. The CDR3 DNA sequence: TGTGCCAGCAGTTTACAGGGACAGGGAACCTATGGCTACACCTTC.

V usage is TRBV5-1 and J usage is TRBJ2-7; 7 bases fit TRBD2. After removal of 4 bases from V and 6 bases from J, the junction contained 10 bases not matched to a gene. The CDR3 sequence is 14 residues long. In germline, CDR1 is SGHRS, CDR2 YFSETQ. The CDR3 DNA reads TGCGCCAGCAGCGAGACTGGGGGGGGGACCGAGCAGTACTTC. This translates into CASSETGGGTEQYF.

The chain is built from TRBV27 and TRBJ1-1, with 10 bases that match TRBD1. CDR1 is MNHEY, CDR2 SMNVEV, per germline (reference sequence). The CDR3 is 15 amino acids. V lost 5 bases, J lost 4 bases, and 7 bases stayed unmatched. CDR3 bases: TGTGCCAGCAGTCCGGGACAGGGGAGGAGCACTGAAGCTTTCTTT. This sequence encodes CASSPGQGRSTEAFF.

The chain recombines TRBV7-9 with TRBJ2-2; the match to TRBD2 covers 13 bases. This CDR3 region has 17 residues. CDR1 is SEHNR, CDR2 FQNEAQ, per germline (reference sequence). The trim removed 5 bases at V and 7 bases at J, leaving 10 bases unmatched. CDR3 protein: CASSASGTSGIGGELFF. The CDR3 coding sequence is TGTGCCAGCAGCGCGTCCGGGACTAGCGGGATCGGCGGGGAGCTGTTTTTT.

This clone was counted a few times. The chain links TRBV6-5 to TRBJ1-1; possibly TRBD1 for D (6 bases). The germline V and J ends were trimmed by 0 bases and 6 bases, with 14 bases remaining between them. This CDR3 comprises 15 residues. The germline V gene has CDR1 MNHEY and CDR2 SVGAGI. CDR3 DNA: TGTGCCAGCAGTTACTCGAAAGGGCAGGGGTCTGAAGCTTTCTTT. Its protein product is CASSYSKGQGSEAFF.

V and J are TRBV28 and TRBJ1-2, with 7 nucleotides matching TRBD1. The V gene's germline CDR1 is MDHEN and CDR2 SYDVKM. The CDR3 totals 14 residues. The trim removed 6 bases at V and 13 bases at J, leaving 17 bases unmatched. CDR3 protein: CASRAEGQPIRGTF. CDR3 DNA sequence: TGTGCCAGCAGGGCTGAGGGACAGCCGATTCGAGGCACCTTC.

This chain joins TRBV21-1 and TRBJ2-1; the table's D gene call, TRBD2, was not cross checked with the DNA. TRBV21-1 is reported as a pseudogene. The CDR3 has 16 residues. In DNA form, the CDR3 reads TGTGCCAGCAGCCCCTCTCCCCTGCGCCCCTACAATGAGCAGTTCTTC. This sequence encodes CASSPSPLRPYNEQFF.

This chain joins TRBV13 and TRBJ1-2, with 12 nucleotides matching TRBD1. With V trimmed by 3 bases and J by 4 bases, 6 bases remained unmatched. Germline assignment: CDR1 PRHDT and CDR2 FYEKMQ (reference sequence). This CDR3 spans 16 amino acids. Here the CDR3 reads CASSLGQGAISYGYTF. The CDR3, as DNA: TGTGCCAGCAGCTTGGGACAGGGGGCCATCTCCTATGGCTACACCTTC. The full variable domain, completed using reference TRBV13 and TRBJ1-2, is AAGVIQSPRHLIKEKRETATLKCYPIPRHDTVYWYQQGPGQDPQFLISFYEKMQSDKGSIPDRFSAQQFSDYHSELNMSSLELGDSALYFCASSLGQGAISYGYTFGSGTRLTVV.

CDR3 sequence: CASSYGLVAGGEQFF. DNA for the CDR3: TGTGCCAGCAGTTACGGATTGGTAGCGGGAGGGGAGCAGTTCTTC. The chain joins TRBV6-5 to TRBJ2-1; 11 bases are a match to TRBD2. Losses at the gene ends were 2 bases for V and 10 bases for J; bases not matched to a gene: 7. Germline V gives CDR1 MNHEY, CDR2 SVGAGI. The length of the CDR3 is 15 residues.